The clone carrying this TCR beta chain came up many times. The V and J ends lost 4 bases and 5 bases, in that order; junction bases with no gene match: 8. The CDR3 totals 15 residues. CDR1 is SGHTA and CDR2 is FQGNSA in the germline V gene. This record belongs to a study of T cells in Graves' hyperthyroidism and ophthalmopathy. A NOSPECS grade of at least 4, a Clinical Activity Score of at least 3 and duration under 3 months were recorded in ophthalmopathy patients. The TCR beta CDR3 regions underwent amplification using RNA transcripts as the source. First-round RT-PCR targeting the TCR CDR3 was performed with the HTBI primer set. TCRdb fed the multiplex PCR reads into MiXCR, producing one record per CDR3 protein. This sample has almost 350,000 distinct CDR3 sequences, with approximately 18% found just once.

The chain has TRBV7-2 and TRBJ1-1, with TRBD1 identical over 9 bases. Sequencing was done on a sample of blood. The receptor's source is a woman aged 40 to 55 with Graves' ophthalmopathy. In nucleotides, the CDR3 is TGTGCCAGCAGCTCCTCTACAGGGGGCTGGACTGAAGCTTTCTTT. Its protein product is CASSSSTGGWTEAFF.